This TCR beta chain appears in the sequencing data of a study of T cell responses to AZD1222 COVID-19 vaccine. Whole-study results and caveats: Elevations in Spike-specific TCR breadth and depth followed administration of two AZD1222 doses.

The CDR3 is 13 residues long. V was shortened by 7 bases and J by 5 bases, with 15 bases between the two germline ends. Germline V gene sequence: CDR1 ENHRY, CDR2 SYGVKD. In the case of this clone: The antigen remains undetermined.

The method was immunoSEQ multiplex PCR; TCRdb's version includes in-frame clones alone and lacks a portion of them. The sample includes roughly 180,000 clones, 88% seen only once; the top ten take 0.49%. The J gene is TRBJ2-7, the V gene TRBV10-3; D not certain. The sequence was collected from an adult in good health. Sample: peripheral blood, taken on day 0 of AZD1222 vaccination. The CDR3 region is CAIKRDNADEQYF. CDR3 bases: TGTGCCATCAAGCGTGACAACGCGGACGAGCAGTACTTC.